This T cell receptor (beta chain) comes out of a study of T cells in women clearing cervical HPV infection. Study context: Case blood was drawn a median approximately five months after lesion detection. Overall study results and limits: Each sample's T-cell count was unknown, possibly confounding richness.

Method: immunoSEQ multiplex PCR; TCRdb's copy keeps in-frame clones and lacks some. This sample's clone table lists tens of thousands of clones. Concerning this clone itself: What it binds is not known.

Cervical HPV DNA detected by MY09/MY11 PCR, typed by dot-blot. The receptor was isolated from a woman aged 18-70 years with a cervical HPV16 infection that either progressed to CIN3+ or cleared (not recorded which). Input material: blood buffy coat.

This CDR3 reads CALSGGYQETQYF. CDR3 DNA, as far as it was read: TGTGCCCTGTCGGGGGGGTACCAAGAGACC. The chain carries TRBV7-6 and TRBJ2-5, with 8 nucleotides matching TRBD2. Read coverage stops 3 residues before the CDR3 terminus; the germline J gene supplies the remainder. CDR3 size: 13 residues. From germline, CDR1 is SGHVS and CDR2 FNYEAQ. Germline trimming cut 11 bases from V and 0 bases from J; bases unmatched to any gene: 5.